The next 4 T cell receptor beta chains were all read from a single sample in a study of T cells and Merkel cell carcinoma outcomes. TCRdb's copy holds only in-frame clones and misses some; the assay was immunoSEQ multiplex PCR. Of 15,000 to 17,000 clones listed, 75% to 85% are singletons. Sequencing input: tumor tissue from Merkel cell carcinoma. These receptors were collected from a human donor with Merkel cell carcinoma.

The rearrangement joins TRBV19 to TRBJ1-4; a weak D match, TRBD1 (5 bases). The CDR3 consists of 15 residues. V shed 4 bases and J shed 8 bases, with 17 bases lying between them. The germline V gene has CDR1 LNHDA and CDR2 SQIVND (reference sequence). The CDR3 here is CASSRGRTSSEKLFF. CDR3 in DNA: TGTGCCAGTAGTAGGGGGAGAACATCGAGCGAAAAACTGTTTTTT.

This chain connects TRBV28 to TRBJ2-3, with D tentatively TRBD1 (5 bases). Germline CDR1 and CDR2: MDHEN and SYDVKM. CDR3 length: 15 residues. V lost 1 base to trimming and J lost 2 bases, with 10 bases between them. The CDR3 nucleotides are TGTGCCAGCAGTTTATTAGGGGTTTTCACAGATACGCAGTATTTT. Encoded protein: CASSLLGVFTDTQYF.

The chain combines TRBV25-1 with TRBJ2-1, with D perhaps being TRBD1 or TRBD2 (5 bases each). Trimming removed 7 bases from V and 3 bases from J, with 13 bases in between. The CDR3 spans 14 residues. Germline V gene sequence: CDR1 MGHDK, CDR2 SYGVNS. Here the CDR3 reads CASIRDGLYNEQFF. The CDR3 DNA sequence: TGTGCCAGCATAAGGGACGGACTCTACAATGAGCAGTTCTTC.

The chain recombines TRBV9 with TRBJ1-5; D is ambiguous. Trimming pared 0 bases from V and 4 bases from J, leaving 8 bases between. The V gene's germline CDR1 is SGDLS and CDR2 YYNGEE. The CDR3 has 14 amino acids. The DNA of the CDR3 is TGTGCCAGCAGCGTAGGAGCCCCTAATCAGCCCCAGCATTTT. Protein: CASSVGAPNQPQHF.